In its sample, the clone carrying this T cell receptor (beta chain) was seen once. This entry belongs to a study of cytomegalovirus exposure and HLA in healthy donors. The donors were healthy bone marrow donors. V was pared by 6 bases and J by 5 bases, with 0 bases of the junction left unmatched. The CDR3 loop spans 11 amino acids. Germline assignment: CDR1 DFQATT and CDR2 SNEGSKA (reference sequence). Amplification used 60 Vbeta primers and 13 Jbeta primers. The table came from immunoSEQ multiplex PCR; TCRdb's copy has only in-frame clones and leaves some out. Of more than 95,000 clones detected, roughly 79% appear once; the ten largest clones hold roughly 1.3%.

V usage is TRBV20-1 and J usage is TRBJ2-1; 8 bases are shared with TRBD1. This TCR was recovered from a man between 35 and 55 years old in good health and CMV-seronegative. The material sequenced was PBMCs. DNA for the CDR3: TGCAGTGCGGACAGGGACAATGAGCAGTTCTTC. Protein product: CSADRDNEQFF.